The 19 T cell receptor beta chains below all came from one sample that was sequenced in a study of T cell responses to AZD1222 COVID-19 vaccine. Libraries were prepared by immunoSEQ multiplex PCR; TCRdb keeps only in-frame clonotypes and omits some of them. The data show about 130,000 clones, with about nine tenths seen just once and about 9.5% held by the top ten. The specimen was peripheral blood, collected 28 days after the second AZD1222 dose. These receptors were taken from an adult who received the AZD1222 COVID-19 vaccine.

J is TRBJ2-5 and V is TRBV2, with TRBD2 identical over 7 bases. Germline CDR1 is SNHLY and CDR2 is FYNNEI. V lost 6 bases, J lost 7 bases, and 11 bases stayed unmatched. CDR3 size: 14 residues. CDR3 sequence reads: CASRASGESMTQYF. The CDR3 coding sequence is TGTGCCAGCAGGGCCAGCGGGGAGAGTATGACCCAGTACTTC.

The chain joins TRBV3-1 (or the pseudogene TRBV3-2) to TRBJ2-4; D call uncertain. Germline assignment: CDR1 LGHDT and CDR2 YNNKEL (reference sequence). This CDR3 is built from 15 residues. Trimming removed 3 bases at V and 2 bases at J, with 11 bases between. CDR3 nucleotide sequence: TGTGCCAGCAGCCAGCAGCTAGGACCCAAAAACATTCAGTACTTC. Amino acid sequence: CASSQQLGPKNIQYF.

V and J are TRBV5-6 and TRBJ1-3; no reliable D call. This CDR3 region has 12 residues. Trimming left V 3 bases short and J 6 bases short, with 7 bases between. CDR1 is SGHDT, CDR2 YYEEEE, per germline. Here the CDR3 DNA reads TGTGCCAGCAGCTCTGTTACAAACACCATATATTTT. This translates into CASSSVTNTIYF.

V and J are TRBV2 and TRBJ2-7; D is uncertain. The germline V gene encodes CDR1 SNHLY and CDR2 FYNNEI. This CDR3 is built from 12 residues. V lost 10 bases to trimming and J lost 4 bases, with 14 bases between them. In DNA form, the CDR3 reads TGTGCCACCTCGCGGAGCGTATACGAGCAGTACTTC. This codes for CATSRSVYEQYF.

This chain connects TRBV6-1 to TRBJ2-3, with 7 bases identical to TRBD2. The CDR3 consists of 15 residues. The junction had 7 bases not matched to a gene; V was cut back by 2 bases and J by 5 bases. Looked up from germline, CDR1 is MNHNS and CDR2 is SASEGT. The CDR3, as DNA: TGTGCCAGCAGTGAAACGGGAGGCCAGAGAGATACGCAGTATTTT. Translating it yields CASSETGGQRDTQYF.

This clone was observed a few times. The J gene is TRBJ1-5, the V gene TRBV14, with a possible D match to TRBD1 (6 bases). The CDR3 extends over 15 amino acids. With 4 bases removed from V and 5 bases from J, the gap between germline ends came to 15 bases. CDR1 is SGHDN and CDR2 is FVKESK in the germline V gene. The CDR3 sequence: CASSPAGAFHQPQHF. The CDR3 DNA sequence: TGTGCCAGCAGCCCCGCGGGGGCGTTTCATCAGCCCCAGCATTTT.

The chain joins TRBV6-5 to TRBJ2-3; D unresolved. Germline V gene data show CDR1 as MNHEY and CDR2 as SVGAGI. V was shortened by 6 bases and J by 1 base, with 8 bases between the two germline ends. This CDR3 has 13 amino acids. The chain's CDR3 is CASRPQGTDTQYF. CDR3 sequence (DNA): TGTGCCAGCAGGCCCCAGGGCACAGATACGCAGTATTTT.

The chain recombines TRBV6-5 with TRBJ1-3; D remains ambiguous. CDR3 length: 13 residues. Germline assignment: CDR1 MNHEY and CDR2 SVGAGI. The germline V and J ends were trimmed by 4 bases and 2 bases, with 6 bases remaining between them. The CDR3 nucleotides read TGTGCCAGCAGTTGGCAGGCTGGAAACACCATATATTTT. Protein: CASSWQAGNTIYF.

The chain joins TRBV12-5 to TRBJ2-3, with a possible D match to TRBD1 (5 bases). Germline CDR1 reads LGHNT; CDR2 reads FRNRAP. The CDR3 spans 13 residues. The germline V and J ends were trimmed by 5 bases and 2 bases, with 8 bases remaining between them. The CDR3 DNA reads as TGTGCTAGTGGTCCGGACAACACAGATACGCAGTATTTT. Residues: CASGPDNTDTQYF.

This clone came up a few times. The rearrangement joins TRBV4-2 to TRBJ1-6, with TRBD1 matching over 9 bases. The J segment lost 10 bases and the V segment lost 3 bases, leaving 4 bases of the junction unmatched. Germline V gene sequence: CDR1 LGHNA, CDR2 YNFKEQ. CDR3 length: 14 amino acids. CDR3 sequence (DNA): TGTGCCAGCAGCCACCGGGACAGGGAGTCACCCCTCCACTTT. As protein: CASSHRDRESPLHF.

CDR3 sequence: CASSQDGRLVNEQFF. The CDR3, as DNA: TGCGCCAGCAGCCAAGACGGAAGACTAGTAAATGAGCAGTTCTTC. J is TRBJ2-1 and V is TRBV4-3, with D perhaps TRBD2 (6 bases). There are 15 residues in the CDR3. Trimming left V 0 bases short and J 7 bases short, with 13 bases between. CDR1 is LGHNA and CDR2 is YSLEER in the germline V gene.

For the CDR3, the DNA is TGTGCCAGCAGCGGATATGGCTACACCTTC. Its translation is CASSGYGYTF. The chain uses TRBV5-8 and TRBJ1-2, with D unclear. V lost 4 bases, J lost 5 bases, and 3 bases lay in between. The CDR3 is 10 residues long. The germline gives CDR1 SGHTS, CDR2 YDEGEE. The full variable domain, rest sourced from reference TRBV5-8 and TRBJ1-2, is EAGVTQSPTHLIKTRGQQATLRCSPISGHTSVYWYQQALGLGLQFLLWYDEGEERNRGNFPPRFSGRQFPNYSSELNVNALELEDSALYLCASSGYGYTFGSGTRLTVV.

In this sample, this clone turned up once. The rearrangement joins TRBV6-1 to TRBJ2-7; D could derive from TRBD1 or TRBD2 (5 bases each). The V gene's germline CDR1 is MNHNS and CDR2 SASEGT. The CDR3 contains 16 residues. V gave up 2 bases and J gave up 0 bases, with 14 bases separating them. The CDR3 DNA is TGTGCCAGCAGTGAACTAGGGACCACCTTCTCCTACGAGCAGTACTTC. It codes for CASSELGTTFSYEQYF.

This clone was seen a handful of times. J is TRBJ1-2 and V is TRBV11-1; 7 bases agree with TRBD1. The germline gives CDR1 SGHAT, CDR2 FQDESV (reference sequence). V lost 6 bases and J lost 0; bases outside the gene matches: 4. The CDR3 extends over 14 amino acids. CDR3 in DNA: TGTGCCAGCAGTATCGACAGGGCTAACTATGGCTACACCTTC. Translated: CASSIDRANYGYTF.

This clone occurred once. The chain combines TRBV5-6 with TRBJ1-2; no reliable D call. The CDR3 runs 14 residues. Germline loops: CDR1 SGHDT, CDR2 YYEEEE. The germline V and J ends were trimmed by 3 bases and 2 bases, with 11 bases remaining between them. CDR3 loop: CASSYVGLNYGYTF. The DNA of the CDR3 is TGTGCCAGCAGCTACGTGGGCTTAAACTATGGCTACACCTTC.

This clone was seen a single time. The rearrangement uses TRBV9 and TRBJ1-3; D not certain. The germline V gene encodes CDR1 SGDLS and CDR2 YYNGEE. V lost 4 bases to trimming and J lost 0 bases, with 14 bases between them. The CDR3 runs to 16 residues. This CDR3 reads CASSPIPGSSGNTIYF. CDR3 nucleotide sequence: TGTGCCAGCAGCCCCATTCCGGGGAGCTCTGGAAACACCATATATTTT.

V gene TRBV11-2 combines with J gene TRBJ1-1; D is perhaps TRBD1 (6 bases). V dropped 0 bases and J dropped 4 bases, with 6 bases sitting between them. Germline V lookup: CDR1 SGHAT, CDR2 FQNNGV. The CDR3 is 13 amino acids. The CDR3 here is CASSLDRGTEAFF. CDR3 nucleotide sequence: TGTGCCAGCAGCTTAGACAGGGGCACTGAAGCTTTCTTT.

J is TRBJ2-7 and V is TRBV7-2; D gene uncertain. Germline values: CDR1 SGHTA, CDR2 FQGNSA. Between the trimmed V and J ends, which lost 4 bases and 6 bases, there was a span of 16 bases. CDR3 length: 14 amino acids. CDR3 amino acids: CASSSNPARGEQYF. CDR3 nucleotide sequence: TGTGCCAGCAGCTCCAATCCGGCTAGAGGCGAGCAGTACTTC.

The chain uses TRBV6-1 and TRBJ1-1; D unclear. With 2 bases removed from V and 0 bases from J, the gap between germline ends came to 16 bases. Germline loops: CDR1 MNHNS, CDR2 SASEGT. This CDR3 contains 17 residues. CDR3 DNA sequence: TGTGCCAGCAGTGAAAGAAAAGGACCATCGATGAACACTGAAGCTTTCTTT. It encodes CASSERKGPSMNTEAFF.